The T cell receptor (beta chain) under discussion was sequenced for a study of monozygotic twins with cystic fibrosis. Overall study results and limits: The repertoire was suggested to be naive-dominated, clonality median around 0.01.

A note on this clone: What it recognizes is unknown.

TCRdb keeps only in-frame clones here, not all; method: immunoSEQ multiplex PCR. The table shows some 14,000 clones, with approximately 92% occurring only once. The CDR3 sequence is 14 residues long. The trim removed 0 bases at V and 4 bases at J, leaving 2 bases unmatched. Looked up from germline, CDR1 is GTSNPN and CDR2 is SVGIG (reference sequence). This TCR was sampled from a boy between 10 and 17 years old with cystic fibrosis. The specimen sequenced was blood. This chain connects TRBV30 to TRBJ2-3, with 9 bases fitting TRBD2. The chain's CDR3 is CAWSVAGGADTQYF. DNA for the CDR3: TGTGCCTGGAGTGTAGCGGGAGGAGCAGATACGCAGTATTTT.